This TCR beta chain derives from a study of identical twins. Study-wide results and caveats: Abundant beta clonotypes from cord blood bore fewer insertions; memory repertoires lacked this pattern.

Each donor (without exception) was a healthy Caucasian. This clonotype occurred a few times. Its antigen is currently unknown. This CDR3 spans 14 amino acids. CDR1 and CDR2 (germline): LGHDT, YNNKEL (reference sequence). Trimming shortened V by 0 bases and J by 0 bases, and 5 bases separated the two germline ends. A single record per CDR3 protein comes from TCRdb applying MiXCR to the 5' RACE reads. The sample includes hundreds of thousands of distinct CDR3 sequences, roughly 8% of them seen just once. These data are also associated with another study on yellow fever vaccine responses in identical twins.

The gene calls are TRBV3-1 and TRBJ1-2; D may be TRBD1 (5 bases). The specimen was PBMCs. The origin of this receptor is a woman younger than 30 in good health. DNA of the CDR3: TGTGCCAGCAGCCAAGAAGGGGCTAACTATGGCTACACCTTC. The encoded protein is CASSQEGANYGYTF. Supplemented by reference TRBV3-1 and TRBJ1-2, the full variable domain reads DTAVSQTPKYLVTQMGNDKSIKCEQNLGHDTMYWYKQDSKKFLKIMFSYNNKELIINETVPNRFSPKSPDKAHLNLHINSLELGDSAVYFCASSQEGANYGYTFGSGTRLTVV.